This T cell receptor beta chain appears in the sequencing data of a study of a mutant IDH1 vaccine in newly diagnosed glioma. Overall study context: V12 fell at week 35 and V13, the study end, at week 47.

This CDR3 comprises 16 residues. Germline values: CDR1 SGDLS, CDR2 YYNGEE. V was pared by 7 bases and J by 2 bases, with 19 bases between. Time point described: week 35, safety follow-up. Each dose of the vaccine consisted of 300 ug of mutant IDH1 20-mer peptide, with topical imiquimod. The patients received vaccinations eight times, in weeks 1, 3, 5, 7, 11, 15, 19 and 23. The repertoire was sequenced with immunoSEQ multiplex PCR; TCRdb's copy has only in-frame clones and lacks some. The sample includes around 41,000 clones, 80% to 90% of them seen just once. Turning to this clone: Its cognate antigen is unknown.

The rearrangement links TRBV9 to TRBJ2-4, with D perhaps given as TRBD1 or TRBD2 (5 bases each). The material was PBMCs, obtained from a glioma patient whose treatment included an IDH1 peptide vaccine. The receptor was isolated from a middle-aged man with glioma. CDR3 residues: CASPEAREIPKNIQYF. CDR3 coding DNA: TGTGCCAGCCCCGAAGCCAGGGAGATACCCAAAAACATTCAGTACTTC.